This entry is about one TCR beta chain. The data stem from a study of technical replicates of blood from several donors. Assay used: immunoSEQ multiplex PCR; TCRdb lists only in-frame clones, some missing. This table has 65,000 to 80,000 clones, less than 99% appearing once. Between the trimmed V and J ends, which lost 0 bases and 3 bases, there was a span of 9 bases. The CDR3 extends over 14 amino acids. Germline assignment: CDR1 SGHRS and CDR2 YFSETQ. This TCR was sampled from a human donor in good health. The chain combines TRBV5-1 with TRBJ1-1, with D unclear. Sequencing was done on a sample of T cells isolated from PBMCs. The DNA of the CDR3 is TGCGCCAGCAGCTTGGCCTCGAGGGACACTGAAGCTTTCTTT. It codes for CASSLASRDTEAFF.